This T cell receptor beta chain originates from a study of cytomegalovirus exposure and HLA in healthy donors. The CDR3 is 17 amino acids. With V trimmed by 3 bases and J by 4 bases, 12 bases remained unmatched. Per the germline V gene, CDR1 is SEHNR and CDR2 is FQNEAQ (reference sequence). A word on this clone: The antigen is undetermined.

The study's findings and limits: Follow-up analysis found HLA locus-dependent TCR association rates, highest for DRB1 and lowest for HLA-C.

PCR primers comprised 60 Vbeta and 13 Jbeta primers. Clones were read by immunoSEQ multiplex PCR, and TCRdb kept only the in-frame ones, dropping some. The sample consists of about 190,000 clones, around 86% of them appearing once. The sample was PBMCs. The gene calls are TRBV7-9 and TRBJ1-3; 7 positions match TRBD1. This clonotype was sampled from a woman in her late teens or twenties in good health and CMV-seronegative. The CDR3 sequence is CASSFTVTGAAGNTIYF. The DNA of the CDR3 is TGTGCCAGCAGCTTCACGGTCACAGGGGCTGCCGGAAACACCATATATTTT.